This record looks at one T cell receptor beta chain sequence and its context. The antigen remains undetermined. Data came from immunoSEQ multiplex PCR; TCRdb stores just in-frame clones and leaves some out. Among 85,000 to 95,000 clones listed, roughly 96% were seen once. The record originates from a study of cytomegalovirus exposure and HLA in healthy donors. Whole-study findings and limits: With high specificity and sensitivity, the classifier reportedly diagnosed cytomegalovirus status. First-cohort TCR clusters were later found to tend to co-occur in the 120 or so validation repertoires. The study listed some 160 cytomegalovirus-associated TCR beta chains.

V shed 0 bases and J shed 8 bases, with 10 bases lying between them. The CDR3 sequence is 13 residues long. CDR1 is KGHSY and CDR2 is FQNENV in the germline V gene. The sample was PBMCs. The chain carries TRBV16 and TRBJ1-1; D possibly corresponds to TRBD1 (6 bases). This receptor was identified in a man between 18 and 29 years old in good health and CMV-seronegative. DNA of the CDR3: TGTGCCAGCAGCCAATCCCCCGGGACAGAAGCTTTCTTT. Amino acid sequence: CASSQSPGTEAFF.